A selection of T cell receptor beta chains follows, all from one sample in a study of CXCR3-negative and CXCR3-positive naive CD8 T cells. Each CDR3 protein gets one entry in TCRdb, which reprocessed the 5' RACE reads and gives no DNA. The data show over 100,000 distinct CDR3 sequences, and the top ten clones hold less than 0.3%. The sequenced material came from naive CXCR3- CD8+ T cells from blood. The source is a human donor in good health. Some clones in this sample may be carry-over from other donors' samples. CDR3s include the opening cysteine and the closing phenylalanine or tryptophan.

CDR3 protein,V gene,J gene
CASSASGGLGETQYF,TRBV7-2,TRBJ2-5
CASSQELGGAVETQYF,TRBV4-3,TRBJ2-5
CASLGPGLFSEAFF,TRBV6-1,TRBJ1-1
CASSLEGGWDEQFF,TRBV5-1,TRBJ2-1
CASSQARTFNSYNEQFF,TRBV3-1,TRBJ2-1
CASSQDRGMHGYTF,TRBV4-3,TRBJ1-2
CSASSAGRSYNEQFF,TRBV20-1,TRBJ2-1
CASSLEKNTEAFF,TRBV7-6,TRBJ1-1
CASRLTPSYEQYF,TRBV7-9,TRBJ2-7
CASSFSLGADTEAFF,TRBV5-1,TRBJ1-1
CASSREFHPHYNEQFF,TRBV7-2,TRBJ2-1
CASSQGAFTDTQYF,TRBV12-3/TRBV12-4,TRBJ2-3
CASSTLDGTLNEQFF,TRBV28,TRBJ2-1
CASSITPGGSSDGELFF,TRBV19,TRBJ2-2
CSAIEGQGRVDEQYF,TRBV20-1,TRBJ2-7
CASSYRGFNQPQHF,TRBV28,TRBJ1-5
CASSIGLAGYTGELFF,TRBV19,TRBJ2-2
CASSARRQNTEAFF,TRBV11-2,TRBJ1-1